The rows below give T cell receptor beta chains drawn from one sample of a study of blood T cells in healthy people across ages. TCRdb itself ran the 5' RACE reads through MiXCR, one entry per CDR3 protein. The table has around 800,000 distinct CDR3 sequences, roughly 24% seen once. The same sample was also studied in work on T cells of mothers and their children.

The sequencing input was blood. Every receptor here comes from a boy younger than 18 in good health. Both conserved end residues are part of each CDR3. A D gene is named only where the DNA matches it firmly. Clone size appears in some rows only: once, few, many, or a class for an expanded clone.

TRBJ2-5	TRBV5-1	.	few	TGCGCCAGCAGCCGTCCGATGTCTCAAGAGACCCAGTACTTC	CASSRPMSQETQYF
TRBJ1-2	TRBV6-6	.	few	TGTGCCAGCAGCGACGACATTAACTATGGCTACACCTTC	CASSDDINYGYTF
TRBJ2-5	TRBV3-1	.	.	TGTGCCAGCAGCCAAGATTCCGGAGAGACCCAGCACTTC	CASSQDSGETQHF
TRBJ1-4	TRBV7-3	.	few	TGTGCCAGCATGAACAGGGAGTTTATCACAACTAATGAAAAACTGTTTTTT	CASMNREFITTNEKLFF
TRBJ2-3	TRBV2	.	few	TGTGCCAGCAACTCCGGAGAGGGAGATACGCAGTATTTT	CASNSGEGDTQYF
TRBJ1-4	TRBV5-6	.	few	TGTGCCAGCAGCTTGTTGACAGGCCCTAGGGGGGCAACTAATGAAAAACTGTTTTTT	CASSLLTGPRGATNEKLFF
TRBJ2-7	TRBV7-8	TRBD2	.	TGTGCCAGCAGCCCGCCGGCTAGCGGGGGTTACGAGCAGTACTTC	CASSPPASGGYEQYF
TRBJ2-1	TRBV12-3/TRBV12-4	.	few	TGTGCCAGCAGTCCCTCGACAGGATCCTACAATGAGCAGTTCTTC	CASSPSTGSYNEQFF
TRBJ1-2	TRBV4-1	TRBD1	few	TGCGCCAGCAGCCAAGGGTGGACAGGGGACTATGGCTACACCTTC	CASSQGWTGDYGYTF
TRBJ1-1	TRBV29-1	TRBD1	.	TGCAGCGTTGCTCTTTCGGGACAGGGAACGTTAGAAGCTTTCTTT	CSVALSGQGTLEAFF
TRBJ2-4	TRBV30	.	.	TGTGCCTGGAGTGTTAGGGTCCGGGCCATTCAGTACTTC	CAWSVRVRAIQYF
TRBJ2-3	TRBV2	.	few	TGTGCCAGCAGTGAAGCGCCCTCAGGGTCAGATACGCAGTATTTT	CASSEAPSGSDTQYF
TRBJ2-5	TRBV6-5	.	.	TGTGCCAGCAGCCCTGGGGACACCCAAGAGACCCAGTACTTC	CASSPGDTQETQYF
TRBJ1-3	TRBV12-3/TRBV12-4	.	few	TGTGCCAGCAGTTTCGGAAATTGGGGGGGTGGAAACACCATATATTTT	CASSFGNWGGGNTIYF
TRBJ2-3	TRBV11-2	TRBD2	.	TGTGCCAGCAGCTTTACTAGCGGGGGAGGAACAGATACGCAGTATTTT	CASSFTSGGGTDTQYF
TRBJ2-1	TRBV20-1	.	.	TGCAGTGCTAGGAGGCCCAAGTCAGACAATGAGCAGTTCTTC	CSARRPKSDNEQFF
TRBJ2-7	TRBV29-1	TRBD1	.	TGCAGCGTTGCCGGGACAGGATATGAGCAGTACTTC	CSVAGTGYEQYF
TRBJ1-6	TRBV7-3	.	.	TGTGCCAGCAGCCCCGTACCCGGTTCACCCCTCCACTTT	CASSPVPGSPLHF
TRBJ2-1	TRBV28	.	.	TGTGCCAGCAGGCGGACGGGCCCGGGGCAGTTCTTC	CASRRTGPGQFF
TRBJ2-7	TRBV7-2	.	.	TGTGCCAGCAGCAACCCCGCGCTAGCGTTTGTCGAGCAGTACTTC	CASSNPALAFVEQYF
TRBJ1-1	TRBV5-5	.	.	TGTGCCAGCAGCTCCCGAGGGGGGCCCTTCACTGAAGCTTTCTTT	CASSSRGGPFTEAFF
TRBJ1-4	TRBV4-3	.	.	TGCGCCAGCAGCCAAGGTACCATGAAAAGCGACCTGGATGAAAAACTGTTTTTT	CASSQGTMKSDLDEKLFF
TRBJ2-1	TRBV2	.	few	TGTGCCAGCAGTGAAACGGGGGGCACCTACAATGAGCAGTTCTTC	CASSETGGTYNEQFF
TRBJ1-2	TRBV12-5	.	.	TGTGCTAGTGCCTCCGACAGGTCTAACTATGGCTACACCTTC	CASASDRSNYGYTF
TRBJ2-7	TRBV10-2	TRBD1	.	TGCGCCAGCAATCCGGGACAGGGTTACGAGCAGTACTTC	CASNPGQGYEQYF
TRBJ2-1	TRBV5-1	.	.	TGCGCCAGCAGCTCCGGGGGGCACAATGAGCAGTTCTTC	CASSSGGHNEQFF
TRBJ2-2	TRBV2	.	few	TGTGCCAGCAGTGATCGTAAGGGAACCGGGGAGCTGTTTTTT	CASSDRKGTGELFF
TRBJ2-1	TRBV6-1	.	.	TGTGCCAGCAGTGAACGACGAGTCGCCGGGAATGAGCAGTTCTTC	CASSERRVAGNEQFF
TRBJ2-5	TRBV20-1	TRBD1	.	TGCAGTGCTAGATGTCGGGACAGGGTCCAAGAGACCCAGTACTTC	CSARCRDRVQETQYF
TRBJ2-1	TRBV2	TRBD2	.	TGTGCCAGTAGGGGACTAGCGGGCTTGAATGAGCAGTTCTTC	CASRGLAGLNEQFF
TRBJ1-1	TRBV9	TRBD1	.	TGTGCCAGCAGCATAGGGGACAGGGCCACTGAAGCTTTCTTT	CASSIGDRATEAFF